This TCR beta chain was recorded in a study of blood T cell repertoires in COVID-19. The CDR3 length is 14 residues. The V segment lost 6 bases and the J segment 8 bases; nucleotides outside the gene matches: 7. Per the germline V gene, CDR1 is SGHVS and CDR2 is FQNEAQ. Profiling relied on immunoSEQ multiplex PCR, and the TCRdb table lists in-frame clones only, not all of them. This sample has 95,000 to 100,000 clones; 92% occur once, and the top ten carry around 5%. This clonotype originated in a man aged 50-60 years with active COVID-19. Sequenced input: peripheral blood. V usage is TRBV7-8 and J usage is TRBJ2-1; 10 nucleotides match TRBD2. This chain's CDR3 is CASSTSGTWYEQFF. The CDR3, as DNA: TGTGCCAGCAGTACTAGCGGGACATGGTATGAGCAGTTCTTC. Combining the CDR3 with reference TRBV7-8 and TRBJ2-1 gives the whole variable domain GAGVSQSPRYKVAKRGQDVALRCDPISGHVSLFWYQQALGQGPEFLTYFQNEAQLDKSGLPSDRFFAERPEGSVSTLKIQRTQQEDSAVYLCASSTSGTWYEQFFGPGTRLTVL.